Shown below are 3 T cell receptor beta chains from a single sample sequenced in a study of blood T cell repertoires in COVID-19. The table came from immunoSEQ multiplex PCR; TCRdb's copy has only in-frame clones and leaves some out. The data show about 70,000 clones, approximately 84% seen once. The sequencing sample was made of peripheral blood. The receptors were sampled from a man aged 40-55 years with COVID-19, enrolled during active disease.

This chain connects TRBV7-9 to TRBJ1-2, with D tentatively TRBD1 (5 bases). Germline loops: CDR1 SEHNR, CDR2 FQNEAQ (reference sequence). Trimming stripped 0 bases from V and 6 bases from J, with 11 bases between. The CDR3 covers 14 residues. The CDR3 loop is CASSLASAGNGYTF. Written as DNA, the CDR3 is TGTGCCAGCAGCTTAGCCTCGGCAGGGAATGGCTACACCTTC.

J is TRBJ1-2 and V is TRBV5-4; perhaps TRBD1 as D (5 bases). Germline V gene lookup returns CDR1 SGHNT and CDR2 YYREEE (reference sequence). Trimming cost V 0 bases and J 1 base, with 10 bases left between them. This CDR3 comprises 15 residues. The CDR3 DNA reads as TGTGCCAGCAGCTTGGCAGGGATCGTTAACTATGGCTACACCTTC. Protein product: CASSLAGIVNYGYTF.

The V and J genes are TRBV3-1 (or the pseudogene TRBV3-2) and TRBJ2-5, with D possibly TRBD2 on 6 matching bases. CDR1 LGHDT and CDR2 YNNKEL come from the germline V gene (reference sequence). This CDR3 is built from 14 residues. V lost 4 bases, J lost 2 bases, and 11 bases lay in between. This chain's CDR3 is CASSRPGLQETQYF. The CDR3 region has the DNA TGTGCCAGCAGCCGGCCGGGACTGCAAGAGACCCAGTACTTC.